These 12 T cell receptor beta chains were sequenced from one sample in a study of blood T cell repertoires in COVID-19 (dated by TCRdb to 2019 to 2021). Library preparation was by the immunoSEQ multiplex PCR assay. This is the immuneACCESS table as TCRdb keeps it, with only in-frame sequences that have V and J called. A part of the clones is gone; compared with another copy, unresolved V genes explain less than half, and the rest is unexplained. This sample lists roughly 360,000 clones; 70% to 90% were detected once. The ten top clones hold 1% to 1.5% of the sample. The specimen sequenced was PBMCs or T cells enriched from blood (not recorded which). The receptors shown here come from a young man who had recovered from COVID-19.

CDR3 DNA sequence: TGTGCCAGTAACGGGGGACAGACGAACACCGGGGAGCTGTTTTTT. Its translation: CASNGGQTNTGELFF. The chain employs TRBV19 and TRBJ2-2; tentatively, D is TRBD1 (7 bases). V lost 7 bases to trimming and J lost 0 bases, with 12 bases between them. This CDR3 spans 15 amino acids. Germline values: CDR1 LNHDA, CDR2 SQIVND (reference sequence). Looking up the rest from reference TRBV19 and TRBJ2-2 gives the full variable domain: DGGITQSPKYLFRKEGQNVTLSCEQNLNHDAMYWYRQDPGQGLRLIYYSQIVNDFQKGDIAEGYSVSREKKESFPLTVTSAQKNPTAFYLCASNGGQTNTGELFFGEGSRLTVL.

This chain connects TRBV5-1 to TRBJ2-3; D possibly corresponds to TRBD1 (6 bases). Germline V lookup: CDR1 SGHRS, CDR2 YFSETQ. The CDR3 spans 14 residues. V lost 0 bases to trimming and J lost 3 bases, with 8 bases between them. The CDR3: CASSLGQATDTQYF. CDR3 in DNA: TGCGCCAGCAGCTTGGGACAGGCTACAGATACGCAGTATTTT.

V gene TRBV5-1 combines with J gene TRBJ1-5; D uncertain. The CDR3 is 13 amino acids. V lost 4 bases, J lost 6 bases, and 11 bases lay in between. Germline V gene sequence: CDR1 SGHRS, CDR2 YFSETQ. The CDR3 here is CASSPIEGQPQHF. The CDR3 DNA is TGCGCCAGCAGCCCAATTGAGGGTCAGCCCCAGCATTTT.

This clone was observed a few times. The CDR3 sequence is CASSRGTGNEKLFF. In DNA, the CDR3 is TGTGCCAGTTCCCGGGGGACAGGGAATGAAAAACTGTTTTTT. The gene calls are TRBV27 and TRBJ1-4; 9 bases align to TRBD1. Germline trimming cut 9 bases from V and 5 bases from J; bases unmatched to any gene: 7. Germline-derived CDR1 and CDR2 are MNHEY and SMNVEV (reference sequence). The CDR3 totals 14 residues.

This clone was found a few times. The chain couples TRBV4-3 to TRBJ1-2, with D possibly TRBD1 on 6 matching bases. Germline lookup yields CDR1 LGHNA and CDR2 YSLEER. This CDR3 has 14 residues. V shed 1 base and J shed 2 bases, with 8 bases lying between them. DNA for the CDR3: TGCGCCAGCAGCCAAGCAGGGGCGAACTATGGCTACACCTTC. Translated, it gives CASSQAGANYGYTF.

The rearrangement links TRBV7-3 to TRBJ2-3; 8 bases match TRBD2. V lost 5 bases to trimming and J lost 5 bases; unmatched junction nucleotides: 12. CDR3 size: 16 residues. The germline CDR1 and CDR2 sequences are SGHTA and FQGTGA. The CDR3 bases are TGTGCCAGCAGCCGTCTTGGCGCGGGGGGCCGAGATACGCAGTATTTT. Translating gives CASSRLGAGGRDTQYF.

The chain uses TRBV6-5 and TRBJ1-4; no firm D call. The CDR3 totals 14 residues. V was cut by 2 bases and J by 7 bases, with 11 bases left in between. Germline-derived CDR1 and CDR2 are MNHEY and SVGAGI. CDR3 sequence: CASSYPEDGEKLFF. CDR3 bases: TGTGCCAGCAGTTACCCGGAGGATGGTGAAAAACTGTTTTTT.

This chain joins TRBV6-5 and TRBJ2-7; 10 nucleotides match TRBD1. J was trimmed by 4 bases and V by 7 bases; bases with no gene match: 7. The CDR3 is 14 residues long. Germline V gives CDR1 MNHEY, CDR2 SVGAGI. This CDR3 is CASNVGTGVYEQYF. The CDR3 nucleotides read TGTGCCAGCAACGTCGGGACAGGGGTGTACGAGCAGTACTTC.

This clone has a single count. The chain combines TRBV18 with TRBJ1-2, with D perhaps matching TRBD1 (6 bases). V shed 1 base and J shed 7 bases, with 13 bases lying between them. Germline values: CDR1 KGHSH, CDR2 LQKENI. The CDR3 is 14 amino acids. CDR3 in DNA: TGTGCCAGCTCACCACAGGGGGGGTTTTCTGGCTACACCTTC. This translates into CASSPQGGFSGYTF. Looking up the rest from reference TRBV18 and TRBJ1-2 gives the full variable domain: NAGVMQNPRHLVRRRGQEARLRCSPMKGHSHVYWYRQLPEEGLKFMVYLQKENIIDESGMPKERFSAEFPKEGPSILRIQQVVRGDSAAYFCASSPQGGFSGYTFGSGTRLTVV.

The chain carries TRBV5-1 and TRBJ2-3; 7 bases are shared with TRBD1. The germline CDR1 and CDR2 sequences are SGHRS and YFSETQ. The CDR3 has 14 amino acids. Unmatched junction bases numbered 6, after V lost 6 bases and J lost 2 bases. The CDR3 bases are TGCGCCAGCAAAGGGGGCTACGACACAGATACGCAGTATTTT. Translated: CASKGGYDTDTQYF.

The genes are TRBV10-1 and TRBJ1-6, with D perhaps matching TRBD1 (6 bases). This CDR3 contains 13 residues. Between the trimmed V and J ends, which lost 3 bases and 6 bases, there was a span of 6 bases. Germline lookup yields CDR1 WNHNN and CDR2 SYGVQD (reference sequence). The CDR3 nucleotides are TGCGCCAGCAGTGAACAGGGTAATTCACCCCTCCACTTT. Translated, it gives CASSEQGNSPLHF.

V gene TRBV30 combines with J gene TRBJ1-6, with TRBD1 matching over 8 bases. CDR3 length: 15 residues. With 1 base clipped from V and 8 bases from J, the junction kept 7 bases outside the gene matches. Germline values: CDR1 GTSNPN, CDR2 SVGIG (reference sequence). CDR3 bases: TGTGCCTGGAGTGCCCTCATACAGGGGGATTCACCCCTCCACTTT. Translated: CAWSALIQGDSPLHF.